The 10 T cell receptor beta chains given below trace back to one sample, sequenced in a study of spatial heterogeneity in lung cancer. Time point specified: blood at routine non-recurrence follow-up after resection. A single record per CDR3 protein comes from TCRdb applying MiXCR to the 5' RACE reads. The sample carries under 250 distinct CDR3 sequences, 46% recorded once. The specimen was PBMCs, collected at follow-up. Receptor source: a male donor with early-stage non-small cell lung cancer.

As to this clonotype: This beta chain slipped into a library made for alpha chains as a stray read, so its size is not meaningful. The chain has TRBV12-3 or TRBV12-4 and TRBJ1-5; D is unresolved. This CDR3 region has 12 residues. The V gene lost 1 base and the J gene lost 6 bases, with 4 bases spanning the gap. CDR3 sequence (DNA): TGTGCCAGCAGTTTAGGAGGTCAGCCCCAGCATTTT. It codes for CASSLGGQPQHF.

This clonotype was picked up a small number of times. Because this beta chain is a stray read in a library intended to capture alpha chains, its abundance should not be given much weight. V and J are TRBV12-3 or TRBV12-4 and TRBJ1-4; no clear D. Trimming removed 7 bases at V and 2 bases at J, with 11 bases between. This CDR3 region has 14 residues. The CDR3 loop reads CASTQGGTNEKLFF. CDR3 sequence (DNA): TGTGCCAGCACCCAAGGAGGGACTAATGAAAAACTGTTTTTT.

For this clonotype: This beta chain is a stray read from a library made for alpha chains; its abundance is not meaningful. The chain couples TRBV7-2 to TRBJ2-5, with TRBD1 as a possible D gene (5 bases). There are 18 residues in the CDR3. CDR1 is SGHTA and CDR2 is FQGNSA in the germline V gene. V was trimmed by 5 bases and J by 0 bases, leaving 22 bases between them. The CDR3 bases are TGTGCCAGCAGCCCAGACACAGGAGCTGGCTTCAACCAAGAGACCCAGTACTTC. This gives the protein CASSPDTGAGFNQETQYF.

This clonotype has just a few counts. The library was designed around alpha chains, so this beta chain is a stray read whose abundance carries little weight. V gene TRBV18 combines with J gene TRBJ1-2; D is possibly TRBD1 (6 bases). Germline CDR1 KGHSH, CDR2 LQKENI. Trimming shortened V by 4 bases and J by 6 bases, and 18 bases separated the two germline ends. This CDR3 comprises 15 residues. The CDR3: CASSLLGEGVNGYTF. CDR3 sequence (DNA): TGTGCCAGCTCACTCCTCGGCGAGGGGGTAAATGGCTACACCTTC.

This clonotype came up a few times. This beta chain is a stray sequence in a library constructed for alpha chains; its clone size is not meaningful. The chain joins TRBV29-1 to TRBJ2-7; D is perhaps TRBD1 or TRBD2 (5 bases each). This CDR3 has 13 residues. With 6 bases removed from V and 0 bases from J, the gap between germline ends came to 12 bases. Germline V CDR1 and CDR2: SQVTM, ANQGSEA. The CDR3: CSVTGPVSYEQYF. As DNA, the CDR3 is TGCAGCGTAACGGGGCCCGTCTCCTACGAGCAGTACTTC.

Remarks on this clonotype: This beta chain slipped into a library made for alpha chains as a stray read, so its size is not meaningful. The rearrangement joins TRBV11-2 to TRBJ2-5, with D perhaps matching TRBD1 or TRBD2 (5 bases each). Trimming took 3 bases from V and 2 from J, leaving 16 bases between them. CDR3 size: 16 residues. CDR1 is SGHAT and CDR2 is FQNNGV in the germline V gene. This CDR3 is CASSFWGNLRQETQYF. The DNA of the CDR3 is TGTGCCAGCAGCTTTTGGGGGAACTTAAGACAAGAGACCCAGTACTTC.

Concerning this clonotype: This beta chain turned up in a library designed for alpha chains; as an off-target read, its abundance says little. The rearrangement uses TRBV20-1 and TRBJ2-7; 8 bases are shared with TRBD2. The V segment lost 4 bases and the J segment 0 bases; nucleotides outside the gene matches: 5. Germline V lookup: CDR1 DFQATT, CDR2 SNEGSKA (reference sequence). The CDR3 length is 14 residues. In DNA form, the CDR3 reads TGCAGTGCTACTATAGCGGGACCCTCCTACGAGCAGTACTTC. As protein: CSATIAGPSYEQYF.

This clonotype is classed as hyperexpanded. Within a library made for alpha chains, this beta chain is off target, and its count is uninformative. V is TRBV24-1 and J is TRBJ2-3, with TRBD1 identical over 9 bases. Germline lookup yields CDR1 KGHDR and CDR2 SFDVKD. This CDR3 has 14 residues. After removal of 5 bases from V and 3 bases from J, the junction contained 2 bases not matched to a gene. This chain's CDR3 is CATSGGTGTDTQYF. The CDR3 DNA reads as TGTGCCACCAGTGGGGGGACAGGGACAGATACGCAGTATTTT.

Concerning this clonotype itself: This beta chain came through as a stray read in a library set up for alpha chains, and its size says little. The chain combines TRBV6-2 or TRBV6-3 with TRBJ2-2; unclear D gene. V was trimmed by 11 bases and J by 0 bases, leaving 16 bases between them. The CDR3 contains 15 residues. Per the germline V gene, CDR1 is MNHEY and CDR2 is SVGEGT. The CDR3 protein is CAQTRLLANTGELFF. CDR3 in DNA: TGTGCCCAGACAAGGCTCCTCGCGAACACCGGGGAGCTGTTTTTT.

This clonotype was detected only once. This beta chain came through as a stray read in a library set up for alpha chains, and its size says little. The chain uses TRBV28 and TRBJ2-3; D gene unclear. The V end was cut by 6 bases, the J end by 2 bases, with 6 bases between. Per the germline V gene, CDR1 is MDHEN and CDR2 is SYDVKM. The CDR3 sequence is 12 residues long. The DNA of the CDR3 is TGTGCCAGCAGCTTGACCACAGATACGCAGTATTTT. Translating it yields CASSLTTDTQYF.